This T cell receptor beta chain was obtained from a study of blood T cell repertoires in COVID-19 (dated by TCRdb to 2020 to 2021). About the study as a whole: The collaborator samples originated in the United States, Italy and Spain and spanned the acute and convalescent phases of COVID-19. The prospective study material was composed of cDNA or gDNA derived from T cells, B-cell-depleted T cells, or PBMCs. Subjects who had been exposed to COVID-19, were actively infected with it, or had recovered from it provided the deeply sampled blood TCRbeta repertoires that made up the dataset. A freely available public database, intended as a resource for researchers studying the immune response to SARS-CoV-2, is where the repertoires were released. The samples were drawn from two sources: the first 160 participants of the ongoing ImmuneRACE study, and 950 to 1,500 subjects contributed by 6 global collaborators. Nearly every sample came with metadata listing a de-identified subject ID, COVID-19 status, age in years and sex. Where available, HLA class I and class II types were taken from metadata supplied by the sample provider and were not determined by assay-based typing. Points the paper makes about the study in general: Clinical and demographic metadata were provided uncurated, with the amount varying by source and participant.

Including cysteine and phenylalanine, the CDR3 has 15 amino acids. This entry keeps only the CDR3 DNA: 45 bases, framed from base 1. The germline V gene (reference sequence) yields MNHNY for CDR1 and SVGAGI for CDR2. V lost 6 bases and J lost 5 bases, and the count of bases not matched to a germline gene is 12. Whole blood was collected in K2EDTA tubes by collaborating institutions according to the institutions' own protocols. For TCRbeta analysis, collaborators shipped samples in one of three forms: frozen whole blood, isolated PBMCs, or DNA extracted from either of those sample types. Of note for this clone: Its antigen remains unidentified. No base quality information exists; no much larger clone differs at one position.

TCRbeta CDR3 regions were amplified from genomic DNA by means of the immunoSEQ Assay, a bias-controlled multiplex PCR. Concerning the study's data processing: Nucleated cell counts per sample were estimated from amplification of reference gene primers within the assay. Sequence reads were collapsed and filtered to measure the absolute abundance of every unique TCRbeta CDR3 rearrangement. For each sample, productive Simpson clonality was calculated by taking the square root of Simpson's diversity index across productive rearrangements. In its TCRdb copy, this immuneACCESS table keeps in-frame sequences only and misses some clones. Where compared with another copy, unresolved V genes explain less than half of these, and the others have no known cause. Clone size and the V and J calls come from that table; the DNA yielded D and trimming. The sample has 200,000 to 250,000 clones on record, about 83% of them singletons. The ten largest clones capture about 7.4% of the sample.

The material sequenced was peripheral blood. The chain was built from TRBV6-6 and TRBJ2-7, with 8 central nucleotides matching TRBD2. This sequence was found in a woman between 45 and 65 years old with acute or convalescent COVID-19. The CDR3 sequence is CASSPTLGGAHEQYF. The bases read TGTGCCAGCAGCCCGACACTCGGGGGGGCCCACGAGCAGTACTTC.